These 16 T cell receptor beta chains share one sample of origin, sequenced in a study of blood T cell repertoires in COVID-19. The method was immunoSEQ multiplex PCR; TCRdb's version includes in-frame clones alone and lacks a portion of them. The repertoire has under 200,000 clones, about 88% of them found once; the top ten carry around 0.77%. The sequencing input was PBMCs or T cells enriched from blood (not recorded which). These TCRs come from a woman aged 18-29 years who had recovered from COVID-19.

The chain couples TRBV3-1 (or the pseudogene TRBV3-2) to TRBJ2-3, with D possibly being TRBD2 (5 bases). The V end lost 0 bases, the J end lost 4 bases, and 14 bases lay between the germline ends. This CDR3 is built from 16 residues. Germline-derived CDR1 and CDR2 are LGHDT and YNNKEL (reference sequence). CDR3 loop: CASSQDSGSEADTQYF. In DNA, the CDR3 is TGTGCCAGCAGCCAAGATTCGGGATCAGAGGCAGATACGCAGTATTTT.

This chain links TRBV7-3 with TRBJ2-3; 10 bases fit TRBD2. The CDR3 extends over 14 amino acids. Germline CDR1 and CDR2: SGHTA and FQGTGA. The J segment lost 4 bases and the V segment lost 6 bases, leaving 4 bases of the junction unmatched. The CDR3 region has the DNA TGTGCCAGCAGTCCCACTAGCGGGGCAGATACGCAGTATTTT. It translates to CASSPTSGADTQYF.

The rearrangement uses TRBV28 and TRBJ1-2, with 7 bases fitting TRBD1. The CDR3 loop spans 13 amino acids. The junction had 3 bases not matched to a gene; V was cut back by 2 bases and J by 6 bases. Germline V lookup: CDR1 MDHEN, CDR2 SYDVKM. In DNA, the CDR3 is TGTGCCAGCAGTTTAAACAGGGGTGATGGCTACACCTTC. Residues: CASSLNRGDGYTF.

The chain is built from TRBV9 and TRBJ2-7; 10 bases are a match to TRBD2. CDR1 and CDR2 from the germline V gene are SGDLS and YYNGEE. This CDR3 is built from 15 residues. The trim removed 0 bases at V and 3 bases at J, leaving 3 bases unmatched. In DNA, the CDR3 is TGTGCCAGCAGCGTAGAGCCTAGCGGGAGCTACGAGCAGTACTTC. Amino acids: CASSVEPSGSYEQYF. Variable domain in full (rest from reference TRBV9 and TRBJ2-7): DSGVTQTPKHLITATGQRVTLRCSPRSGDLSVYWYQQSLDQGLQFLIQYYNGEERAKGNILERFSAQQFPDLHSELNLSSLELGDSALYFCASSVEPSGSYEQYFGPGTRLTVT.

The rearrangement links TRBV6-5 to TRBJ2-7; maybe TRBD2 (5 bases). Germline loops: CDR1 MNHEY, CDR2 SVGAGI. V gave up 5 bases and J gave up 3 bases, with 11 bases separating them. The CDR3 length is 13 residues. The DNA of the CDR3 is TGTGCCAGCAGTAGAGGGCCCAACTACGAGCAGTACTTC. Amino acids: CASSRGPNYEQYF.

This rearrangement joins TRBV7-9 to TRBJ2-1, with 8 bases matching TRBD2. The V gene's germline CDR1 is SEHNR and CDR2 FQNEAQ (reference sequence). This CDR3 spans 17 amino acids. The V segment lost 0 bases and the J segment 8 bases; nucleotides outside the gene matches: 12. The DNA for the CDR3 is TGTGCCAGCAGCTTAGCGTATGGTAGCGGGAAAATGGATGAGCAGTTCTTC. This translates into CASSLAYGSGKMDEQFF. The full variable domain, completed using reference TRBV7-9 and TRBJ2-1, is DTGVSQNPRHKITKRGQNVTFRCDPISEHNRLYWYRQTLGQGPEFLTYFQNEAQLEKSRLLSDRFSAERPKGSFSTLEIQRTEQGDSAMYLCASSLAYGSGKMDEQFFGPGTRLTVL.

In its sample, this clone was seen once. The gene calls are TRBV27 and TRBJ2-7; possibly TRBD2 for D (6 bases). CDR3 length equals 15 residues. The V gene's germline CDR1 is MNHEY and CDR2 SMNVEV (reference sequence). V was pared by 6 bases and J by 2 bases, with 17 bases between. The CDR3 nucleotides are TGTGCCAGCAGCTCCCCCCCCGGGGGAACCTACGAGCAGTACTTC. Its translation: CASSSPPGGTYEQYF.

V usage is TRBV5-1 and J usage is TRBJ1-2, with D tentatively TRBD1 (6 bases). Germline V CDR1 and CDR2: SGHRS, YFSETQ. The CDR3 covers 16 residues. With 5 bases removed from V and 5 bases from J, the gap between germline ends came to 22 bases. CDR3 region: CASRGWEQTGNYGYTF. The CDR3 nucleotides are TGCGCCAGCAGGGGTTGGGAACAGACAGGAAATTATGGCTACACCTTC. The entire variable domain, with the rest obtained from reference TRBV5-1 and TRBJ1-2, is as follows: KAGVTQTPRYLIKTRGQQVTLSCSPISGHRSVSWYQQTPGQGLQFLFEYFSETQRNKGNFPGRFSGRQFSNSRSEMNVSTLELGDSALYLCASRGWEQTGNYGYTFGSGTRLTVV.

The chain carries TRBV28 and TRBJ2-1; 10 bases align to TRBD2. This CDR3 contains 15 residues. The germline V gene has CDR1 MDHEN and CDR2 SYDVKM. V was pared by 4 bases and J by 4 bases, with 4 bases of the junction left unmatched. The CDR3 region is CASSSGTSVYNEQFF. The DNA of the CDR3 is TGTGCCAGCAGTTCCGGGACTAGCGTTTACAATGAGCAGTTCTTC.

V usage is TRBV2 and J usage is TRBJ2-1, with 14 positions matching TRBD2. This CDR3 region has 16 residues. V gave up 5 bases and J gave up 5 bases; unmatched junction bases: 5. Germline lookup yields CDR1 SNHLY and CDR2 FYNNEI. DNA of the CDR3: TGTGCCAGCAGTCCGGCGGGACTAGCGGGAGACAATGAGCAGTTCTTC. Protein sequence: CASSPAGLAGDNEQFF.

Only one count was recorded for this clone. The chain recombines TRBV14 with TRBJ2-3; D perhaps matches TRBD1 (6 bases). V lost 0 bases and J lost 0, with 10 bases in between. Per the germline V gene, CDR1 is SGHDN and CDR2 is FVKESK. The CDR3 totals 16 residues. The CDR3 DNA reads TGTGCCAGCAGCCAAGATGGGGGCACGAGCACAGATACGCAGTATTTT. The encoded protein is CASSQDGGTSTDTQYF. Full variable domain (outside the CDR3, taken from reference TRBV14 and TRBJ2-3): EAGVTQFPSHSVIEKGQTVTLRCDPISGHDNLYWYRRVMGKEIKFLLHFVKESKQDESGMPNNRFLAERTGGTYSTLKVQPAELEDSGVYFCASSQDGGTSTDTQYFGPGTRLTVL.

This clone was seen a handful of times. This sequence joins TRBV29-1 and TRBJ1-1; 8 bases are shared with TRBD1. This CDR3 is built from 12 residues. Per the germline V gene, CDR1 is SQVTM and CDR2 is ANQGSEA. Trimming took 5 bases from V and 4 from J; bases not matched to a gene: 3. The CDR3 here is CSVTTGVTEAFF. The DNA of the CDR3 is TGCAGCGTTACGACAGGGGTCACTGAAGCTTTCTTT.

The chain recombines TRBV5-6 with TRBJ2-7; 7 bases line up with TRBD1. Germline V CDR1 and CDR2: SGHDT, YYEEEE. The CDR3 sequence is 14 residues long. Germline trimming cut 4 bases from V and 3 bases from J; bases unmatched to any gene: 7. CDR3 residues: CASSDTGANYEQYF. As DNA, the CDR3 is TGTGCCAGCAGCGACACAGGGGCCAACTACGAGCAGTACTTC.

The rearrangement uses TRBV6-5 and TRBJ1-2, with D tentatively TRBD1 (6 bases). Germline CDR1 reads MNHEY; CDR2 reads SVGAGI. V was cut by 6 bases and J by 4 bases, with 12 bases left in between. The CDR3 spans 13 residues. The CDR3 DNA reads as TGTGCCAGCAGCCCGGACAGTGCCTATGGCTACACCTTC. Amino acids: CASSPDSAYGYTF.

CDR3 sequence: CASSLSARYEQYF. The DNA of the CDR3 is TGTGCCAGCAGTTTATCGGCCCGTTACGAGCAGTACTTC. This chain links TRBV27 with TRBJ2-7; no firm D call. This CDR3 is built from 13 residues. V was clipped by 0 bases and J by 4 bases, with 7 bases between them. Per germline, CDR1 MNHEY and CDR2 SMNVEV (reference sequence).

V usage is TRBV7-9 and J usage is TRBJ1-3; D is unclear. The CDR3 sequence is 18 residues long. V gave up 2 bases and J gave up 4 bases, with 21 bases separating them. Germline-derived CDR1 and CDR2 are SEHNR and FQNEAQ (reference sequence). CDR3 loop: CASSLKGADLRRGNTIYF. The CDR3 nucleotides read TGTGCCAGCAGCTTAAAGGGCGCGGACTTAAGACGGGGAAACACCATATATTTT.